The source of this T cell receptor (beta chain) is a study of blood T cell repertoires in COVID-19. Study information: Donors in the United States, Italy and Spain gave samples during acute or convalescent COVID-19.

Participants' own reports of clinical history determined their cohort assignment. TCRdb's copy holds only in-frame clones and misses some; the assay was immunoSEQ multiplex PCR. The table lists roughly 250,000 clones, around 90% of them singletons, with around 1.3% in the top ten. Sequenced input: PBMCs or T cells enriched from blood (not recorded which). This TCR was recovered from a human donor in a cohort exposed to, infected with or recovered from COVID-19 (not recorded which). The donor label of this sample is uncertain.

CDR3 amino acids: CASSWTGSGPLHF. CDR3 sequence (DNA): TGTGCCAGCAGTTGGACAGGGAGCGGGCCCCTCCACTTT. The chain uses TRBV27 and TRBJ1-6; 8 bases match TRBD1. This CDR3 region has 13 residues. The trim removed 4 bases at V and 13 bases at J, leaving 6 bases unmatched. CDR1 and CDR2 from the germline V gene are MNHEY and SMNVEV (reference sequence).